The 18 T cell receptor beta chains below come from one sample, sequenced in a study of shared clonotypes between healthy human individuals. Sequencing was performed with immunoSEQ multiplex PCR; in TCRdb, only in-frame clones are kept and a portion is missing. Of some 1.4 million clones in the sample, about 96% are singletons; the top ten hold 1.2%. Sequenced sample: naive CD4+ T cells sorted from blood. Subset indicated: CD45RA+ positively selected. These receptors were collected from a man aged 25 to 40 in good health.

This clone was observed a handful of times. This CDR3 reads CASRSRRGLDQETQYF. The CDR3, as DNA: TGTGCCAGTAGGTCGCGCAGGGGGTTGGACCAAGAGACCCAGTACTTC. V usage is TRBV19 and J usage is TRBJ2-5, with 7 nucleotides matching TRBD1. Germline loops: CDR1 LNHDA, CDR2 SQIVND (reference sequence). J lost 0 bases, V lost 6 bases, and 10 bases had no gene match. CDR3 length: 16 amino acids. Full variable domain (outside the CDR3, taken from reference TRBV19 and TRBJ2-5): DGGITQSPKYLFRKEGQNVTLSCEQNLNHDAMYWYRQDPGQGLRLIYYSQIVNDFQKGDIAEGYSVSREKKESFPLTVTSAQKNPTAFYLCASRSRRGLDQETQYFGPGTRLLVL.

The chain has TRBV2 and TRBJ1-3; the D is unclear. Trimming pared 5 bases from V and 0 bases from J, leaving 14 bases between. Germline loops: CDR1 SNHLY, CDR2 FYNNEI. The CDR3 consists of 16 residues. Written as DNA, the CDR3 is TGTGCCAGCAGTAACTTCCCCGTGAGCTCTGGAAACACCATATATTTT. This codes for CASSNFPVSSGNTIYF. The full variable domain, its missing parts supplied by reference TRBV2 and TRBJ1-3, is EPEVTQTPSHQVTQMGQEVILRCVPISNHLYFYWYRQILGQKVEFLVSFYNNEISEKSEIFDDQFSVERPDGSNFTLKIRSTKLEDSAMYFCASSNFPVSSGNTIYFGEGSWLTVV.

CDR3 residues: CASRGSRGNEQYF. CDR3 bases: TGTGCCAGCAGAGGGTCAAGGGGGAACGAGCAGTACTTC. The V call is TRBV2, the J call TRBJ2-7; D might be TRBD1 (6 bases). Trimming took off 6 bases at V and 5 bases at J, with 14 bases between the two ends. The CDR3 is 13 amino acids. The germline gives CDR1 SNHLY, CDR2 FYNNEI.

The chain links TRBV5-1 to TRBJ2-1; 7 bases line up with TRBD2. Germline assignment: CDR1 SGHRS and CDR2 YFSETQ. V was pared by 1 base and J by 4 bases, with 5 bases of the junction left unmatched. The CDR3 covers 15 residues. The CDR3 DNA sequence: TGCGCCAGCAGCTTGCAGGCTAGCGGTTACAATGAGCAGTTCTTC. Its translation is CASSLQASGYNEQFF.

This chain uses TRBV5-1 with TRBJ1-2; the D gene is possibly TRBD1 (5 bases). Trimming removed 5 bases from V and 4 bases from J, with 9 bases in between. The CDR3 covers 12 residues. Germline V gene data show CDR1 as SGHRS and CDR2 as YFSETQ. The CDR3 sequence: CASRQESYGYTF. In DNA form, the CDR3 reads TGCGCCAGCAGACAGGAGTCCTATGGCTACACCTTC.

The J gene is TRBJ1-2, the V gene TRBV11-2; 7 positions match TRBD1. J gave up 1 base and V 2 bases, and 4 bases lay outside the gene matches. CDR1 and CDR2 (germline): SGHAT, FQNNGV. The CDR3 is 15 residues long. The CDR3 reads CASSLKGQFNYGYTF. CDR3 coding DNA: TGTGCCAGCAGCTTAAAGGGACAGTTTAACTATGGCTACACCTTC. Variable domain in full (rest from reference TRBV11-2 and TRBJ1-2): EAGVAQSPRYKIIEKRQSVAFWCNPISGHATLYWYQQILGQGPKLLIQFQNNGVVDDSQLPKDRFSAERLKGVDSTLKIQPAKLEDSAVYLCASSLKGQFNYGYTFGSGTRLTVV.

This clone is a singleton in its sample. This chain uses TRBV4-2 with TRBJ2-7; unclear D gene. This CDR3 has 11 residues. CDR1 LGHNA and CDR2 YNFKEQ come from the germline V gene. V lost 0 bases, J lost 5 bases, and 2 bases lay in between. The DNA of the CDR3 is TGTGCCAGCAGCCAAGACCACGAGCAGTACTTC. It yields the protein CASSQDHEQYF.

The genes are TRBV10-1 and TRBJ2-1; D is uncertain. The V end lost 1 base, the J end lost 4 bases, and 5 bases lay between the germline ends. Germline V gives CDR1 WNHNN, CDR2 SYGVQD (reference sequence). The CDR3 runs 13 residues. The CDR3: CASSEYLYNEQFF. In nucleotides, the CDR3 is TGCGCCAGCAGTGAGTATCTATACAATGAGCAGTTCTTC.

This chain links TRBV4-1 with TRBJ2-1; TRBD2 matches 8 bases. Per germline, CDR1 MGHRA and CDR2 YSYEKL. V gave up 0 bases and J gave up 4 bases; unmatched junction bases: 5. The CDR3 is made up of 16 amino acids. In DNA, the CDR3 is TGCGCCAGCAGCCAAGATGGACCGGGAGGGTACAATGAGCAGTTCTTC. Translated, it gives CASSQDGPGGYNEQFF.

The rearrangement uses TRBV6-5 and TRBJ2-3; D is uncertain. From germline, CDR1 is MNHEY and CDR2 SVGAGI. With 0 bases removed from V and 6 bases from J, the gap between germline ends came to 10 bases. This CDR3 has 14 amino acids. CDR3 nucleotide sequence: TGTGCCAGCAGTTACTCCCCCGATTTGGATACGCAGTATTTT. Amino acid sequence: CASSYSPDLDTQYF.

The chain joins TRBV2 to TRBJ2-7; TRBD1 matches 10 bases. There are 13 residues in the CDR3. V lost 10 bases, J lost 3 bases, and 6 bases stayed unmatched. The V gene's germline CDR1 is SNHLY and CDR2 FYNNEI. DNA of the CDR3: TGTGCCACCTCCGGGACAGGGGTCTACGAGCAGTACTTC. Translating it yields CATSGTGVYEQYF.

The chain carries TRBV15 and TRBJ1-5; 10 positions match TRBD1. The CDR3 contains 16 residues. V lost 6 bases to trimming and J lost 3 bases; unmatched junction nucleotides: 8. CDR1 LNHNV and CDR2 YYDKDF come from the germline V gene (reference sequence). Here the CDR3 reads CATRPGTGVLNQPQHF. In nucleotides, the CDR3 is TGTGCCACCAGGCCGGGGACAGGGGTTCTCAATCAGCCCCAGCATTTT.

The CDR3 reads CAWSQGGSGYEQYF. The CDR3 DNA reads as TGTGCCTGGAGCCAAGGGGGGAGCGGGTACGAGCAGTACTTC. V gene TRBV30 combines with J gene TRBJ2-7; tentatively, D is TRBD1 or TRBD2 (6 bases each). The CDR3 totals 14 residues. Trimming took off 3 bases at V and 4 bases at J, with 16 bases between the two ends. Germline CDR1 GTSNPN, CDR2 SVGIG (reference sequence).

This clone was counted once. This sample includes further DNA sequences coding for the same CDR3. V gene TRBV5-4 combines with J gene TRBJ2-7; D uncertain. The CDR3 has 12 amino acids. In germline, CDR1 is SGHNT, CDR2 YYREEE (reference sequence). Trimming removed 1 base from V and 1 base from J, with 3 bases in between. CDR3 DNA: TGTGCCAGCAGCTTGCCTTCCTACGAGCAGTACTTC. Protein sequence: CASSLPSYEQYF.

Details on this clone: One junction end does not reproduce the germline sequence, and a read error may be involved. V is TRBV19 and J is TRBJ1-1; D might be TRBD1 (5 bases). This CDR3 region has 14 residues. Germline V gene lookup returns CDR1 LNHDA and CDR2 SQIVND (reference sequence). In DNA form, the CDR3 reads TGTGCTAGTACCACCCCGGGGCCGAGGACTGAAGCTTTCTTT. Protein: CASTTPGPRTEAFF.

The chain couples TRBV28 to TRBJ2-4; TRBD2 agrees at 15 bases. The V gene end was trimmed by 4 bases and the J gene end by 2 bases; junction bases not matched to a gene: 6. CDR1 is MDHEN and CDR2 is SYDVKM in the germline V gene. The CDR3 totals 18 residues. The CDR3 DNA follows: TGTGCCAGCAGTTCACGGACTAGCGGGAGGGGGACCAAAAACATTCAGTACTTC. The encoded protein is CASSSRTSGRGTKNIQYF. Together with reference TRBV28 and TRBJ2-4, the CDR3 gives the full variable domain: DVKVTQSSRYLVKRTGEKVFLECVQDMDHENMFWYRQDPGLGLRLIYFSYDVKMKEKGDIPEGYSVSREKKERFSLILESASTNQTSMYLCASSSRTSGRGTKNIQYFGAGTRLSVL.

The J gene is TRBJ1-2, the V gene TRBV19; 12 nucleotides line up with TRBD1. Looked up from germline, CDR1 is LNHDA and CDR2 is SQIVND (reference sequence). J gave up 6 bases and V 6 bases, and 14 bases lay outside the gene matches. CDR3 size: 17 residues. CDR3 residues: CASRPGTGGAFLHGYTF. In DNA, the CDR3 is TGTGCCAGTAGGCCCGGGACAGGGGGCGCCTTCCTTCATGGCTACACCTTC.

The chain carries TRBV15 and TRBJ1-5; D gene ambiguous. In germline, CDR1 is LNHNV, CDR2 YYDKDF (reference sequence). Between the trimmed V and J ends, which lost 0 bases and 5 bases, there was a span of 5 bases. This CDR3 region has 13 residues. Written as DNA, the CDR3 is TGTGCCACCAGCAGAGATCCTGATCAGCCCCAGCATTTT. It yields the protein CATSRDPDQPQHF.